The rows below give T cell receptor beta chains drawn from one sample of a study of blood T cell repertoires in COVID-19. Sequencing was performed with immunoSEQ multiplex PCR; in TCRdb, only in-frame clones are kept and a portion is missing. This sample carries fewer than 250,000 clones, about 86% of them seen once, and the ten largest clones take 7% to 10%. Material: peripheral blood. These receptors were obtained from a woman aged 45-60 years with acute or convalescent COVID-19. Each CDR3 is given with its conserved first and last residue. Fields, in order: D gene, V gene, clone size, J gene, CDR3 DNA, CDR3 protein. A D gene is named only where the DNA matches it firmly. Only part of the rows carry a size: once, few, many, or a class if the clone is expanded.

D: NA; V: TRBV18; size: NA; J: TRBJ1-2; DNA: TGTGCCAGCTCACCTGAGGGTAACTATGGCTACACCTTC; CDR3: CASSPEGNYGYTF
D: NA; V: TRBV19; size: NA; J: TRBJ1-1; DNA: TGTGCCAGTAGTATTCAGGGCTGGGTCACTGAAGCTTTCTTT; CDR3: CASSIQGWVTEAFF
D: TRBD1; V: TRBV7-9; size: NA; J: TRBJ1-6; DNA: TGTGCCAGCAGCTTAGGACCGGGACAGGGTGTCGGGAATTCACCCCTCCACTTT; CDR3: CASSLGPGQGVGNSPLHF
D: NA; V: TRBV27; size: NA; J: TRBJ2-1; DNA: TGTGCCAGCAGTGTCGCGGGGAGCTCCTACAATGAGCAGTTCTTC; CDR3: CASSVAGSSYNEQFF
D: TRBD1; V: TRBV29-1; size: NA; J: TRBJ2-1; DNA: TGCAGCGTTCGCCAGGGGGCCAACTCCTACAATGAGCAGTTCTTC; CDR3: CSVRQGANSYNEQFF
D: TRBD1; V: TRBV7-2; size: NA; J: TRBJ2-5; DNA: TGTGCCAGCAGCCCAGTAGGGACAGGTCCTATTCAGACCCAGTACTTC; CDR3: CASSPVGTGPIQTQYF
D: NA; V: TRBV6-5; size: NA; J: TRBJ2-7; DNA: TGTGCCAGCAGGGCTTCCGGGAACGGCTACGAGCAGTACTTC; CDR3: CASRASGNGYEQYF
D: TRBD1; V: TRBV29-1; size: NA; J: TRBJ1-2; DNA: TGCAGCGTCGAGGACAGGGAGTATGGCTACACCTTC; CDR3: CSVEDREYGYTF
D: TRBD2; V: TRBV11-2; size: NA; J: TRBJ2-1; DNA: TGTGCCAGCAGCTCAAGGTCGGCCCCTCGGGGGGATGAGCAGTTCTTC; CDR3: CASSSRSAPRGDEQFF
D: TRBD2; V: TRBV3-1/TRBV3-2; size: NA; J: TRBJ2-2; DNA: TGTGCCAGCAGCCGCGAGGGGCGGGAGGGCCTTACCGGGGAGCTGTTTTTT; CDR3: CASSREGREGLTGELFF
D: TRBD1; V: TRBV7-2; size: NA; J: TRBJ1-1; DNA: TGTGCCAGCAGCCCTCGACAGGGGGGTAGGGGCTCTGAAGCTTTCTTT; CDR3: CASSPRQGGRGSEAFF
D: TRBD1; V: TRBV10-1; size: many; J: TRBJ1-2; DNA: TGCGCCGAGGTAGGTTCGACAGGGGAGGACTATGGCTACACCTTC; CDR3: CAEVGSTGEDYGYTF
D: TRBD1; V: TRBV7-8; size: NA; J: TRBJ1-1; DNA: TGTGCCAGCAGCTTAAGGGACAGGAACACTGAAGCTTTCTTT; CDR3: CASSLRDRNTEAFF
D: TRBD1; V: TRBV10-1; size: NA; J: TRBJ2-5; DNA: TGCGCCAGCATCCCCCGGGACAGGGGGCGCAGGCAGGAGACCCAGTACTTC; CDR3: CASIPRDRGRRQETQYF
D: NA; V: TRBV24-1; size: NA; J: TRBJ2-1; DNA: TGTGCCACCAGTGACCCAACTCTGAATGAGCAGTTCTTC; CDR3: CATSDPTLNEQFF
D: NA; V: TRBV27; size: NA; J: TRBJ1-1; DNA: TGTGCCAGCAGGGTCCCGGGATTGGATGAAGCTTTCTTT; CDR3: CASRVPGLDEAFF
D: TRBD1; V: TRBV5-1; size: NA; J: TRBJ1-3; DNA: TGCGCCAGCAGCCGAGGGACAGCCATCTCTGGAAACACCATATATTTT; CDR3: CASSRGTAISGNTIYF
D: NA; V: TRBV12-3/TRBV12-4; size: once; J: TRBJ2-5; DNA: TGTGCCAGCAGGAATAGCGTAAAAGAGACCCAGTACTTC; CDR3: CASRNSVKETQYF
D: NA; V: TRBV24-1; size: NA; J: TRBJ2-7; DNA: TGTGCCACCAGTGAGGCTGTTCCTCCATACGAGCAGTACTTC; CDR3: CATSEAVPPYEQYF
D: TRBD2; V: TRBV3-1/TRBV3-2; size: NA; J: TRBJ2-2; DNA: TGTGCCAGCAGCCCCGAACCCGGGGGGGGGCGGGGAACCGGGGAGCTGTTTTTT; CDR3: CASSPEPGGGRGTGELFF
D: NA; V: TRBV7-3; size: NA; J: TRBJ2-7; DNA: TGTGCCAGCAGCCCGACCTCGGGTCAGCTAGGGGCCTACGAGCAGTACTTC; CDR3: CASSPTSGQLGAYEQYF
D: NA; V: TRBV28; size: NA; J: TRBJ2-5; DNA: TGTGCCAGCAGCCCCGGTGAGACCCAGTACTTC; CDR3: CASSPGETQYF
D: TRBD1; V: TRBV7-9; size: NA; J: TRBJ1-1; DNA: TGTGCCAGCATCAAACCGGGGGGACAGGGGGCTGGTAGCACTGAAGCTTTCTTT; CDR3: CASIKPGGQGAGSTEAFF
D: NA; V: TRBV28; size: NA; J: TRBJ1-5; DNA: TGTGCCAGCAGTTTGGGGGGGAGCAATCAGCCCCAGCATTTT; CDR3: CASSLGGSNQPQHF
D: NA; V: TRBV28; size: NA; J: TRBJ2-7; DNA: TGTGCCAGCAGTTTAAGTGGGGGGACAGACTTTTCCGAGCAGTACTTC; CDR3: CASSLSGGTDFSEQYF
D: TRBD2; V: TRBV9; size: once; J: TRBJ2-2; DNA: TGTGCCAGCAGCGTCGGTCCCTCAGCGGGAACTGGGGAGCTGTTTTTT; CDR3: CASSVGPSAGTGELFF
D: TRBD1; V: TRBV3-1/TRBV3-2; size: NA; J: TRBJ1-2; DNA: TGTGCCAGCAGCTGGCGCAGGGGGCGTGGCTACACCTTC; CDR3: CASSWRRGRGYTF
D: TRBD2; V: TRBV14; size: few; J: TRBJ2-1; DNA: TGTGCCAGCAGCCAAGGTCGGCTAGCGGGAGTGGATGAGCAGTTCTTC; CDR3: CASSQGRLAGVDEQFF
D: NA; V: TRBV7-6; size: few; J: TRBJ1-5; DNA: TGTGCCAGCAGCTTAGGGACAGCGTTAGGGCAGCCCCAGCATTTT; CDR3: CASSLGTALGQPQHF
D: TRBD1; V: TRBV28; size: once; J: TRBJ2-5; DNA: TGTGCCAGCAGGTATCAGGGGGATGGCCGCGAGACCCAGTACTTC; CDR3: CASRYQGDGRETQYF
D: TRBD2; V: TRBV10-3; size: once; J: TRBJ2-7; DNA: TGTGCCATCAGTGAGTCTAGCGGGAGAGGCTACGAGCAGTACTTC; CDR3: CAISESSGRGYEQYF
D: NA; V: TRBV6-5; size: NA; J: TRBJ1-1; DNA: TGTGCCAGCAGTCCCATGACAATGAACACTGAAGCTTTCTTT; CDR3: CASSPMTMNTEAFF
D: NA; V: TRBV6-1; size: NA; J: TRBJ1-2; DNA: TGTGCCAGCAGTGAAGTCCGGTTAGATAGCTACACCTTC; CDR3: CASSEVRLDSYTF
D: NA; V: TRBV9; size: NA; J: TRBJ2-5; DNA: TGTGCCAGCAGCGTAGAAGGACAGCTACAAGAGACCCAGTACTTC; CDR3: CASSVEGQLQETQYF
D: NA; V: TRBV2; size: few; J: TRBJ1-2; DNA: TGTGCCAGCACTGGGGAGAGACACTATGGCTACACCTTC; CDR3: CASTGERHYGYTF
D: NA; V: TRBV18; size: NA; J: TRBJ1-3; DNA: TGTGCCAGCTCACCACCCGCAGGAACTGGAAACACCATATATTTT; CDR3: CASSPPAGTGNTIYF
D: TRBD1; V: TRBV5-1; size: NA; J: TRBJ2-3; DNA: TGCGCCAGCAGCTTAGGGACAGTACGTGATACGCAGTATTTT; CDR3: CASSLGTVRDTQYF
D: NA; V: TRBV2; size: NA; J: TRBJ1-1; DNA: TGTGCCAGCAGTGAACGGGGTGGGTCCCCTGAAGCTTTCTTT; CDR3: CASSERGGSPEAFF